This entry concerns a single TCR beta chain. Its antigen is undetermined. One end of the junction does not line up with germline, which may come from a read error. The data were taken from a study of blood T cells in healthy people across ages. This CDR3 has 14 amino acids. The germline CDR1 and CDR2 sequences are SEHNR and FQNEAQ (reference sequence). Findings of the study overall: TCR beta diversity per million T cells fell roughly linearly with age.

A second roughly 7 to 12 cycle PCR used barcoded and J-beta primers. MiXCR, run by TCRdb on the 5' RACE reads, gives a single entry per CDR3 protein. The table lists roughly 1.5 million distinct CDR3 sequences, roughly 43% of them singletons. This rearrangement joins TRBV7-9 to TRBJ1-2; no reliable D call. The receptor was isolated from a woman younger than 30 in good health. What was sequenced was blood. The CDR3 bases are TGTGCCAGCAGCTTAGTCAGATTCGGCCATGGCTGCACCTTC. It codes for CASSLVRFGHGCTF.